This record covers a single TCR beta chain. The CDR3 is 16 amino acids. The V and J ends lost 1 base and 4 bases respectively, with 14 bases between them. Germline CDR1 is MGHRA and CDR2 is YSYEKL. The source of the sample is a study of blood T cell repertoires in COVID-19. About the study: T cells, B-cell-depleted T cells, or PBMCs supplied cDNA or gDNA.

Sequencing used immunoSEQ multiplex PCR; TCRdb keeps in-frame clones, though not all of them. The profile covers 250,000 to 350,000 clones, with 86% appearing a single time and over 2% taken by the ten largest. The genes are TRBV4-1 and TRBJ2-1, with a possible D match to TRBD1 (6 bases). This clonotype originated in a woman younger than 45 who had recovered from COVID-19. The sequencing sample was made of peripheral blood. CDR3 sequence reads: CASSQAPRGAYNEQFF. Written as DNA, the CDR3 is TGCGCCAGCAGCCAAGCTCCCAGGGGCGCTTACAATGAGCAGTTCTTC.